This TCR beta chain originates from a study of T-cell memory formation after mild COVID-19. In the study overall: Largely, TCR clusters stayed within a single donor.

Many counts were recorded for this clonotype. Its specificity is unknown. General study points: Still unconfirmed is whether the second-wave clones peaking on day 37 recognized SARS-CoV-2. Shrinking CD4+ clones were chiefly CM and EM; CD8+ ones were chiefly EMRA.

Germline CDR1 reads SGHTA; CDR2 reads FQGNSA. Trimming took 5 bases from V and 0 from J; bases not matched to a gene: 4. The CDR3 spans 15 residues. Amplification by 5'RACE using constant-segment primers produced TCR alpha and TCR beta cDNA libraries that carried sample barcodes and UMIs. One entry per CDR3 protein results from TCRdb running MiXCR on the 5' RACE reads. The sample lists roughly 340,000 distinct CDR3 sequences, roughly 15% seen once, with about 22% in the top ten. Sequenced input: PBMCs or a T cell subset sorted from them (not recorded which). This TCR was sampled from a man aged 18 to 35 who had mild COVID-19 (a few samples of this study predate the infection). Cell type and time point are not known. The V gene is TRBV7-2, the J gene TRBJ2-7; 10 bases agree with TRBD2. CDR3 DNA: TGTGCCAGCAGCCCCTTAGCGGGGGGCTCCTACGAGCAGTACTTC. Translated: CASSPLAGGSYEQYF.